This is a list of T cell receptor beta chains from one sample in a study of blood T cell repertoires in COVID-19. Assay: immunoSEQ multiplex PCR; the TCRdb copy retains only in-frame clones and omits some. The data contain under 70,000 clones, 85% to 90% of them singletons. The sequenced material came from peripheral blood. Receptor source: a man in his fifties with acute or convalescent COVID-19. The CDR3 runs from the conserved cysteine through the conserved F or W. Fields, in order: D gene, J gene, clone size, V gene, CDR3 DNA, CDR3 protein. D genes are given only for firm matches. Size is omitted from some rows. Given values are once, few, many or a class for expanded clones.

d_call: TRBD1
j_call: TRBJ2-7
clone_size: .
v_call: TRBV3-1/TRBV3-2
cdr3_nt: TGTGCCAGCAGTCGCACGGGACAGGGGGCTTTTGTTTACGAGCAGTACTTC
cdr3_aa: CASSRTGQGAFVYEQYF

d_call: .
j_call: TRBJ1-2
clone_size: .
v_call: TRBV7-8
cdr3_nt: TGTGCCAGCAGCTCGAGCCGCGACGGGACTAACTATGGCTACACCTTC
cdr3_aa: CASSSSRDGTNYGYTF

d_call: TRBD1
j_call: TRBJ1-6
clone_size: .
v_call: TRBV11-2
cdr3_nt: TGTGCCAGCAGCTTAGGACAGGGGGTTGGATCCTATAATTCACCCCTCCACTTT
cdr3_aa: CASSLGQGVGSYNSPLHF

d_call: TRBD1
j_call: TRBJ2-2
clone_size: .
v_call: TRBV4-1
cdr3_nt: TGCGCCAGCAGCCCCCGCGGACAGGGCTCGGGAGACGGGGAGCTGTTTTTT
cdr3_aa: CASSPRGQGSGDGELFF

d_call: TRBD1
j_call: TRBJ2-5
clone_size: .
v_call: TRBV5-1
cdr3_nt: TGCGCCAGCAGGCCCGGGACAGGGGGCGTGGAGACCCAGTACTTC
cdr3_aa: CASRPGTGGVETQYF

d_call: .
j_call: TRBJ1-2
clone_size: .
v_call: TRBV5-6
cdr3_nt: TGTGCCAGCAGCTCCATAGGGGGAGACACCTTC
cdr3_aa: CASSSIGGDTF

d_call: TRBD1
j_call: TRBJ2-2
clone_size: .
v_call: TRBV27
cdr3_nt: TGTGCCAGCAGTCCCGACAGGGGGTACACCGGGGAGCTGTTTTTT
cdr3_aa: CASSPDRGYTGELFF

d_call: TRBD1
j_call: TRBJ2-5
clone_size: .
v_call: TRBV30
cdr3_nt: TGTGCCTGGAGCAGATGGACAGGGAGTTCCCAAGAGACCCAGTACTTC
cdr3_aa: CAWSRWTGSSQETQYF

d_call: TRBD1
j_call: TRBJ2-7
clone_size: .
v_call: TRBV19
cdr3_nt: TGTGCCAGTAGTCCCCGACAGGGCGGCGAGCAGTACTTC
cdr3_aa: CASSPRQGGEQYF

d_call: .
j_call: TRBJ2-3
clone_size: .
v_call: TRBV5-6
cdr3_nt: TGTGCCAGCAGCTTAAGACAGTCGGGTTCCGCAGATACGCAGTATTTT
cdr3_aa: CASSLRQSGSADTQYF

d_call: .
j_call: TRBJ1-6
clone_size: .
v_call: TRBV4-1
cdr3_nt: TGCGCCAGCAGCCAAGCCGTGCTTCTTAGCTCCTATAATTCACCCCTCCACTTT
cdr3_aa: CASSQAVLLSSYNSPLHF

d_call: TRBD2
j_call: TRBJ2-1
clone_size: few
v_call: TRBV7-6
cdr3_nt: TGTGCCAGCAGCCCCGGACTAGCGATGTACAATGAGCAGTTCTTC
cdr3_aa: CASSPGLAMYNEQFF

d_call: TRBD1
j_call: TRBJ1-3
clone_size: .
v_call: TRBV5-1
cdr3_nt: TGCGCCAGCAGCCTGGGGACAGTCTTGCCTGGAAACACCATATATTTT
cdr3_aa: CASSLGTVLPGNTIYF

d_call: .
j_call: TRBJ1-2
clone_size: .
v_call: TRBV18
cdr3_nt: TGTGCCAGCTCACCGAGGGACATCGAAATCAACTATGGCTACACCTTC
cdr3_aa: CASSPRDIEINYGYTF

d_call: .
j_call: TRBJ1-5
clone_size: .
v_call: TRBV15
cdr3_nt: TGTGCCACCAGCAGAGATCACGGGACTTTAACCCAGTCCCAGCATTTT
cdr3_aa: CATSRDHGTLTQSQHF

d_call: TRBD1
j_call: TRBJ2-5
clone_size: .
v_call: TRBV3-1/TRBV3-2
cdr3_nt: TGTGCCAGCAGCCTCAGGGGGCGCGGTATCCGGGAGACCCAGTACTTC
cdr3_aa: CASSLRGRGIRETQYF

d_call: TRBD1
j_call: TRBJ1-6
clone_size: .
v_call: TRBV5-1
cdr3_nt: TGCGCCAGCAGCTCAAAAGACAGGGGTTATAATTCACCCCTCCACTTT
cdr3_aa: CASSSKDRGYNSPLHF

d_call: .
j_call: TRBJ1-1
clone_size: .
v_call: TRBV29-1
cdr3_nt: TGCAGCGTTTCAGACAGCTGGAACACTGAAGCTTTCTTT
cdr3_aa: CSVSDSWNTEAFF

d_call: .
j_call: TRBJ2-1
clone_size: .
v_call: TRBV6-5
cdr3_nt: TGTGCCAGCAGTTACTCGGGAGGGGGGGCTTTTTATGAGCAGTTCTTC
cdr3_aa: CASSYSGGGAFYEQFF

d_call: .
j_call: TRBJ2-7
clone_size: .
v_call: TRBV7-9
cdr3_nt: TGTGCCAGCAGCAGAGGGACAAGCTACGAGCAGTACTTC
cdr3_aa: CASSRGTSYEQYF

d_call: TRBD2
j_call: TRBJ2-7
clone_size: .
v_call: TRBV7-9
cdr3_nt: TGTGCCAGCAGCTTCACGGGACTAGCGAACCTCTACGAGCAGTACTTC
cdr3_aa: CASSFTGLANLYEQYF

d_call: TRBD2
j_call: TRBJ2-7
clone_size: .
v_call: TRBV2
cdr3_nt: TGTGCCAGCAGTGAAGTCTTCCTAGCGGCTTTAAGCTCCTACGAGCAGTACTTC
cdr3_aa: CASSEVFLAALSSYEQYF

d_call: .
j_call: TRBJ2-7
clone_size: .
v_call: TRBV28
cdr3_nt: TGTGCCAGCAGTTTACGAGACAGAGACTACGAGCAGTACTTC
cdr3_aa: CASSLRDRDYEQYF

d_call: TRBD1
j_call: TRBJ2-3
clone_size: .
v_call: TRBV6-4
cdr3_nt: TGTGCCAGCAGTGACTACGTGGGACAGGGGTCCTATACGCAGTATTTT
cdr3_aa: CASSDYVGQGSYTQYF

d_call: .
j_call: TRBJ2-1
clone_size: .
v_call: TRBV29-1
cdr3_nt: TGCAGCGTTGAAGGTCAGGGTCTCCACAATGAGCAGTTCTTC
cdr3_aa: CSVEGQGLHNEQFF

d_call: .
j_call: TRBJ2-7
clone_size: .
v_call: TRBV5-1
cdr3_nt: TGCGCCAGCAGCCCGCGTCTAACGATAACCTACGAGCAGTACTTC
cdr3_aa: CASSPRLTITYEQYF

d_call: TRBD1
j_call: TRBJ1-1
clone_size: .
v_call: TRBV18
cdr3_nt: TGTGCCAGCTCACCAGGACAGGGTCCTGAAGCTTTCTTT
cdr3_aa: CASSPGQGPEAFF

d_call: .
j_call: TRBJ2-7
clone_size: once
v_call: TRBV19
cdr3_nt: TGTGCCAGTAGACGAACAGGGACCTACGAGCAGTACTTC
cdr3_aa: CASRRTGTYEQYF

d_call: .
j_call: TRBJ2-6
clone_size: .
v_call: TRBV25-1
cdr3_nt: TGTGCCAGCAGTCCCGGGGCTGGGGCCAACGTCCTGACTTTC
cdr3_aa: CASSPGAGANVLTF

d_call: .
j_call: TRBJ2-5
clone_size: .
v_call: TRBV14
cdr3_nt: TGTGCCAGCAGCCAAGATCAACCCAAGATAGTAACCCAGTACTTC
cdr3_aa: CASSQDQPKIVTQYF

d_call: .
j_call: TRBJ1-5
clone_size: few
v_call: TRBV19
cdr3_nt: TGTGCCAGTAGTATAAAGGGGAGGAATCAGCCCCAGCATTTT
cdr3_aa: CASSIKGRNQPQHF

d_call: .
j_call: TRBJ2-7
clone_size: .
v_call: TRBV7-3
cdr3_nt: TGTGCCAGCAGCTTAACTCCAGGGGAAGCCGAGCAGTACTTC
cdr3_aa: CASSLTPGEAEQYF

d_call: TRBD1
j_call: TRBJ2-1
clone_size: .
v_call: TRBV5-1
cdr3_nt: TGCGCCAGCAGCGAGGACAGGGAGGTCGGTGAGCAGTTCTTC
cdr3_aa: CASSEDREVGEQFF

d_call: TRBD1
j_call: TRBJ2-2
clone_size: .
v_call: TRBV5-1
cdr3_nt: TGCGCCAGCAGCCACGGCGACAGGGGCAACACCGGGGAGCTGTTTTTT
cdr3_aa: CASSHGDRGNTGELFF

d_call: .
j_call: TRBJ1-1
clone_size: once
v_call: TRBV5-1
cdr3_nt: TGCGCCAGCAGCTTTCAGGCTGAGAACACTGAAGCTTTCTTT
cdr3_aa: CASSFQAENTEAFF

d_call: TRBD1
j_call: TRBJ2-6
clone_size: .
v_call: TRBV24-1
cdr3_nt: TGTGCCACCAGTGACACAGGGGGCTCTGGGGCCAACGTCCTGACTTTC
cdr3_aa: CATSDTGGSGANVLTF

d_call: TRBD2
j_call: TRBJ2-3
clone_size: .
v_call: TRBV5-5
cdr3_nt: TGTGCCAGCAGCTTCGGGACTAGCGGGGGCACAGATACGCAGTATTTT
cdr3_aa: CASSFGTSGGTDTQYF

d_call: TRBD2
j_call: TRBJ2-1
clone_size: once
v_call: TRBV11-3
cdr3_nt: TGTGCCAGCAGTCCCGGGACTAGCTTCATTGAGCAGTTCTTC
cdr3_aa: CASSPGTSFIEQFF

d_call: TRBD2
j_call: TRBJ2-7
clone_size: .
v_call: TRBV4-1
cdr3_nt: TGCGCCAGCAGCCCCAGACTAGCGTTTGTTTACGAGCAGTACTTC
cdr3_aa: CASSPRLAFVYEQYF

d_call: .
j_call: TRBJ1-3
clone_size: once
v_call: TRBV10-3
cdr3_nt: TGTGCCATCAGTGGGGGACTGCGCTCTGGAAACACCATATATTTT
cdr3_aa: CAISGGLRSGNTIYF

d_call: .
j_call: TRBJ2-7
clone_size: few
v_call: TRBV3-1/TRBV3-2
cdr3_nt: TGTGCCAGCAGCCAAGCTAGTGCCGAGCAGTACTTC
cdr3_aa: CASSQASAEQYF

d_call: .
j_call: TRBJ1-2
clone_size: .
v_call: TRBV9
cdr3_nt: TGTGCCAGCAGCGTTGGGGAGAGCTATGGCTACACCTTC
cdr3_aa: CASSVGESYGYTF

d_call: .
j_call: TRBJ1-2
clone_size: once
v_call: TRBV5-1
cdr3_nt: TGCGCCAGCAGCTTGGGCGACGGGAACTATGGCTACACCTTC
cdr3_aa: CASSLGDGNYGYTF

d_call: TRBD1
j_call: TRBJ1-1
clone_size: .
v_call: TRBV5-1
cdr3_nt: TGCGCCAGCAGCTACAGGGGGAGCAACACTGAAGCTTTCTTT
cdr3_aa: CASSYRGSNTEAFF

d_call: TRBD1
j_call: TRBJ1-4
clone_size: .
v_call: TRBV2
cdr3_nt: TGTGCCAGCAGTGGGAACAGGGGTGCTAATGAAAAACTGTTTTTT
cdr3_aa: CASSGNRGANEKLFF

d_call: .
j_call: TRBJ1-3
clone_size: once
v_call: TRBV30
cdr3_nt: TGTGCCTGGAGCCCCACCGGTGGCGGCATATATTTT
cdr3_aa: CAWSPTGGGIYF

d_call: .
j_call: TRBJ2-3
clone_size: few
v_call: TRBV6-4
cdr3_nt: TGTGCCAGCAGTGAGAGGGCGGGGGCTTCAGATACGCAGTATTTT
cdr3_aa: CASSERAGASDTQYF

d_call: .
j_call: TRBJ2-3
clone_size: .
v_call: TRBV5-4
cdr3_nt: TGTGCCAGCAGCCTCAGGGTATTAGGCACAGATACGCAGTATTTT
cdr3_aa: CASSLRVLGTDTQYF

d_call: .
j_call: TRBJ1-2
clone_size: .
v_call: TRBV5-4
cdr3_nt: TGTGCCAGCAGCTTGCCCGAAGAGATATATGGCTACACCTTC
cdr3_aa: CASSLPEEIYGYTF

d_call: TRBD1
j_call: TRBJ1-1
clone_size: .
v_call: TRBV11-3
cdr3_nt: TGTGCCAGCAGCAGAACAGGGGGCCGTGAAGCTTTCTTT
cdr3_aa: CASSRTGGREAFF